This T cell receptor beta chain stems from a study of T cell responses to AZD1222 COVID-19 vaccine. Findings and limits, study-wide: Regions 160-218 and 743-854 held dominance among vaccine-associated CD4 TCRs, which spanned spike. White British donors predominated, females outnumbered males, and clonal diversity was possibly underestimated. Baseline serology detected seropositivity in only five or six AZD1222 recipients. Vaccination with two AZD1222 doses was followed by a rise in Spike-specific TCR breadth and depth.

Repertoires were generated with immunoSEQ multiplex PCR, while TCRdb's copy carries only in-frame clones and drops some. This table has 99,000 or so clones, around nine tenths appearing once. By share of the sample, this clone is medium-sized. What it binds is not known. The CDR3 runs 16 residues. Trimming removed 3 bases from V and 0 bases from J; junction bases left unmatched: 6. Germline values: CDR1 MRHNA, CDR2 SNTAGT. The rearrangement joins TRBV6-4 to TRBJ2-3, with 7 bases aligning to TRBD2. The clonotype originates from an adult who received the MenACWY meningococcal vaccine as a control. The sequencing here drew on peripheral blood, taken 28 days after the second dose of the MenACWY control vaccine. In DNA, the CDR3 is TGTGCCAGCAGTGAGGGCGCGGGGGTGAGCACAGATACGCAGTATTTT. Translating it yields CASSEGAGVSTDTQYF.